This T cell receptor (beta chain) was observed in a study of blood T cell repertoires in COVID-19. Across the whole study: Spain, Italy and the United States supplied samples that represented acute and convalescent COVID-19. PBMCs, B-cell-depleted T cells, or T cells were the source of the cDNA or gDNA that made up the material.

In the original processing: Counts of nucleated cells, estimated from reference gene primer amplification, were obtained. TCRdb's copy holds only in-frame clones and misses some; the assay was immunoSEQ multiplex PCR. The V and J calls and clone size are taken from that table; D and trimming were inferred from the DNA. The repertoire includes 120,000 to 150,000 clones, roughly 89% of them detected once, and about 1.6% sits in the top ten. With V trimmed by 3 bases and J by 3 bases, 1 base remained unmatched. The length of the CDR3 is 14 residues. Germline CDR1 and CDR2: LNHDA and SQIVND (reference sequence).

The sequence derives from a human donor in a cohort sampled during active COVID-19. Sequencing was done on a sample of peripheral blood. J is TRBJ1-1 and V is TRBV19; the match to TRBD1 covers 10 bases. In DNA form, the CDR3 reads TGTGCCAGTAGTATGGACAGGGGGTACACTGAAGCTTTCTTT. Translation gives CASSMDRGYTEAFF.